Given below is one TCR beta chain in context. Antigen: not known. The CDR3 is 15 amino acids. Trimming took 5 bases from V and 0 from J, leaving 14 bases between them. CDR1 is SGHTA, CDR2 FQGNSA, per germline. This entry belongs to a study of T cell repertoires in cytomegalovirus infection. For the study at large: Selection of CMV epitopes for the study included recently identified HLA-C-restricted and well-studied HLA-B-restricted ones. Both CMV infection and a matching HLA type were indicated by public TCR beta signatures.

Broader study findings: Dominant in the ex vivo response were TCR beta clonotypes restricted by HLA-C and specific for CMV.

One entry per CDR3 protein results from TCRdb running MiXCR on the reads. The sample lists roughly 990,000 distinct CDR3 sequences; roughly 30% were seen once. Sample: cultured CD8+ T cells from PBMCs, taken from culture after CMV antigen stimulation. This chain uses TRBV7-2 with TRBJ2-7; D is uncertain. This clonotype was obtained from a human donor in good health (CMV status not recorded). Some clones in this sample may be carry-over from other donors' samples. CDR3 sequence: CASSTLEGSSYEQYF. Written as DNA, the CDR3 is TGTGCCAGCAGCACCTTGGAAGGTAGCTCCTACGAGCAGTACTTC. The complete variable domain, with remaining parts taken from reference TRBV7-2 and TRBJ2-7, reads GAGVSQSPSNKVTEKGKDVELRCDPISGHTALYWYRQSLGQGLEFLIYFQGNSAPDKSGLPSDRFSAERTGGSVSTLTIQRTQQEDSAVYLCASSTLEGSSYEQYFGPGTRLTVT.